The text below deals with one T cell receptor (beta chain). There is no known antigen for this receptor. Base qualities were left out, and no much larger clone turns up one base away. This sample was included in a study of T cell repertoires and HLA-DP antigens (dated by TCRdb to 2017 to 2018). Describing the broader study: Using HeLa cells transduced to present allogeneic HLA-DP, the study set up an in vitro model of CD4+ T cell alloreactivity. One alloantigen differed from self by one peptide-binding groove amino acid, whereas the other differed by ten, modelling structurally similar versus dissimilar alloantigens. Of the three donors, two were male and one was female, and their ages ranged from the 18-to-29 age band up to the 60-to-69 age band. Average DNA input was about 200 ng for sorted CD137+CD4+ samples, compared with approximately 1,200 ng for pre-culture CD4+ samples. What the study reported, not specific to this receptor: Average cumulative frequency of clones undetected before culture was about 35% against one allele and 50% to 55% against the other. Limitations included only a few donors, a non-physiological HeLa antigen-presenting system, and the use of total CD4+ responder cells. Separate analysis of naive and memory CD4+ repertoires was not performed. Sorted CD137+ cells showed similar clonality against both alloantigens, at 0.35 to 0.45, which was much higher than the approximately 0.04 seen in pre-culture samples.

The immunoSEQ multiplex PCR, with forward primers for 54 TRBV segments and reverse primers for 13 TRBJ segments, was used to amplify TCRB CDR3 regions. Pre-culture CD4+ samples were sequenced at deep resolution, targeting about 220,000 T cell genomes. Amplicons were sequenced on an Illumina HiSeq System, producing 87 bp reads covering the CDR3. The authors processed their data as follows. PCR and sequencing errors in the reads were corrected, and alignment to IMGT reference sequences was used to define CDR3 regions. Template and unique rearrangement counts were estimated using synthetic template pools. Clonality was computed by subtracting Pielou's evenness from 1. The Daley-Smith estimator was used to estimate richness. Morisita's index served as the measure of repertoire overlap. Clones found in cultured samples but undetected in the pre-culture repertoire of the corresponding donor were defined as low-abundance clones. This immuneACCESS table, as held by TCRdb, lists in-frame sequences with V and J called but not all clones. Of the missing ones, under half trace to an unresolved V gene in checked studies; the others have no known cause. That table supplies the V and J calls and clone size; D and trimming were determined from the DNA. Counted in this sample were about 89,000 clones; roughly nine tenths of them appeared once. Around 1.7% of the sample lies in the top ten.

Untouched CD4+ T cells were isolated from Ficoll-separated PBMC by magnetic bead negative selection, reaching an average purity of around 98%. Magnetic beads were used to isolate untouched CD4+ T cells from Ficoll-separated PBMC, giving approximately 98% purity with negligible CD8+ contamination. Donors were a few healthy blood donors whose buffy coats supplied peripheral blood mononuclear cells. All three donors were CMV seronegative. The DNeasy Blood & Tissue Kit was used to extract genomic DNA. Genomic DNA from sorted CD137+CD4+ cells and from pre-culture CD4+ baseline samples of each subject was subjected to TCRB sequencing. The CDR3 starts with the cysteine, ends with the phenylalanine, and has 14 residues. Left in the record is the CDR3 DNA by itself, 42 bases read in frame from the first base. Via the germline V gene, CDR1 is SGHVS and CDR2 FQNEAQ. V ends up 3 bases short and J 5 bases short, with an unmatched junction base count of 1.

Sequencing used CD4+ T cells from PBMCs. The sequence was collected from a man aged 45-60 years in good health and CMV-seronegative. Rearrangement joined TRBV7-8 to TRBJ2-7; TRBD2 fits 13 bases in the junction. The sequenced DNA is TGTGCCAGCAGCTTCGGACTAGCGGGAGACGAGCAGTACTTC. It encodes CASSFGLAGDEQYF.